This T cell receptor beta chain was documented in a study of STAT5B mutations in CD4+ large granular lymphocyte leukemia. Study findings and constraints: Compared with healthy controls (2/35), patient top clones favored TRBV06 (8/27). Patient CD4-sorted repertoires stayed more clonal than healthy ones after leukemic-clone removal.

The CDR3 totals 13 residues. CDR1 is LNHDA and CDR2 is SQIVND in the germline V gene (reference sequence). Trimming took 9 bases from V and 4 from J, leaving 13 bases between them. This table comes from immunoSEQ multiplex PCR, and its TCRdb copy is limited to in-frame clones, with some not included. The table includes about 34,000 clones, about 91% detected once. Remarks on this clone: Its cognate antigen is unknown.

Sequencing was carried out using CD4+ T cells from blood buffy coats. This TCR came from a human donor in good health. V usage is TRBV19 and J usage is TRBJ1-5, with D tentatively TRBD1 (6 bases). The CDR3 region is CASGQSFNQPQHF. The CDR3 DNA follows: TGTGCCAGCGGACAGTCTTTTAATCAGCCCCAGCATTTT.